This T cell receptor (beta chain) is from a study of T-cell reconstitution after alpha-beta-depleted transplantation in children. This sample's TCRbeta library carried unique molecular identifier barcodes. One entry per CDR3 protein, called by TCRdb with MiXCR from the PCR reads. The sample carries about 410,000 distinct CDR3 sequences, roughly 20% recorded once. This clonotype was picked up a small number of times. The germline gives CDR1 SGHTA, CDR2 FQGNSA. This CDR3 region has 15 residues. Trimming took off 5 bases at V and 2 bases at J, with 13 bases between the two ends. The receptor comes from a human donor who donated a stem cell graft to a child with acute myeloid leukemia. The sequences come from PBMCs from the stem cell graft donor, collected from the stem cell graft. J is TRBJ2-1 and V is TRBV7-2, with D possibly TRBD1 on 6 matching bases. In DNA, the CDR3 is TGTGCCAGCAGCGACACGGGACACCCCTACAATGAGCAGTTCTTC. Amino acid sequence: CASSDTGHPYNEQFF.